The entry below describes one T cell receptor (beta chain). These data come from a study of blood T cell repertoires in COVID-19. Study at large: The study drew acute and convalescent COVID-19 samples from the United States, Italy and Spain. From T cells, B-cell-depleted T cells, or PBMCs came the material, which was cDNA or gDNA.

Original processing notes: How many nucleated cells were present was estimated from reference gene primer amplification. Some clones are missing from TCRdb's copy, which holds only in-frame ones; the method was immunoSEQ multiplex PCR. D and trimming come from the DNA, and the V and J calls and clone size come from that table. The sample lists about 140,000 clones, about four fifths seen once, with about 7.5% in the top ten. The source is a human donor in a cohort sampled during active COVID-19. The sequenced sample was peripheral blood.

This CDR3 reads CASSQWTGDRYEQYF. The CDR3 DNA reads as TGTGCCAGCAGCCAATGGACAGGGGATCGGTACGAGCAGTACTTC. This chain links TRBV14 with TRBJ2-7, with 9 bases matching TRBD1. Trimming removed 2 bases from V and 4 bases from J; junction bases left unmatched: 6. Germline V lookup: CDR1 SGHDN, CDR2 FVKESK. The CDR3 covers 15 residues.